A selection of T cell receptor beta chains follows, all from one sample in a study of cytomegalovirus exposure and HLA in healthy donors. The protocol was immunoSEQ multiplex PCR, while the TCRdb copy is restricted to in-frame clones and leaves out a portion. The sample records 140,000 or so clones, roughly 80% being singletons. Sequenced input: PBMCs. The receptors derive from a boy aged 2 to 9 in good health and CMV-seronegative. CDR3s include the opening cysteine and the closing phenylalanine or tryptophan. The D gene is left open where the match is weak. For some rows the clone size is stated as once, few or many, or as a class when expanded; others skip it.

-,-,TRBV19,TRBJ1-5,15,CASSHQGRDNQPQHF,TGTGCCAGTAGTCATCAGGGCAGGGACAATCAGCCCCAGCATTTT
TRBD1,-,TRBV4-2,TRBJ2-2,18,CASSQNLRGPEGTGELFF,TGTGCCAGCAGCCAAAATCTCAGGGGGCCCGAGGGCACCGGGGAGCTGTTTTTT
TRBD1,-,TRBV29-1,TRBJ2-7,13,CSVRQGSSYEQYF,TGCAGCGTTAGACAGGGGAGCTCCTACGAGCAGTACTTC
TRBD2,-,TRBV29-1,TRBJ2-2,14,CSVNLAGVTGELFF,TGCAGCGTCAATCTAGCGGGGGTCACCGGGGAGCTGTTTTTT
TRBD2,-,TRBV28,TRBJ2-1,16,CASSATSGPTYNEQFF,TGTGCCAGCAGTGCCACTAGCGGGCCCACCTACAATGAGCAGTTCTTC
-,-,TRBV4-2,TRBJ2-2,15,CASSQEPGDTGELFF,TGTGCCAGCAGCCAAGAACCCGGGGATACCGGGGAGCTGTTTTTT
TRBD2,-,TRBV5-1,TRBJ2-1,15,CASSLFGRVPHEQFF,TGCGCCAGCAGCTTGTTTGGGAGGGTTCCCCATGAGCAGTTCTTC
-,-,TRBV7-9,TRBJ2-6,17,CSSRQRGGNSGANVLTF,TGTTCCAGCAGGCAGAGGGGGGGTAACTCTGGGGCCAACGTCCTGACTTTC
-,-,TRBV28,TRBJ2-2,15,CASSSRVLGTGELFF,TGTGCCAGCAGTTCGAGGGTTCTGGGCACCGGGGAGCTGTTTTTT
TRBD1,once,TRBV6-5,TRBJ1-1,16,CASSYSGTGSRTEAFF,TGTGCCAGCAGTTACTCCGGGACAGGGTCTCGGACTGAAGCTTTCTTT
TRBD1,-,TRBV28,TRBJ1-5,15,CASSSYRGLNQPQHF,TGTGCCAGCAGTTCATACAGGGGACTGAATCAACCCCAGCATTTT
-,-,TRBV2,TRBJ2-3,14,CASARTIRGDTQYF,TGTGCCAGCGCGAGGACTATCCGGGGAGATACGCAGTATTTT
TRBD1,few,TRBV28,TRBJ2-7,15,CASTPTGQGSYEQYF,TGTGCCAGCACGCCAACGGGACAGGGATCCTACGAGCAGTACTTC
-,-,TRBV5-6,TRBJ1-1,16,CASSMLDLPRYTEAFF,TGTGCCAGCAGCATGCTGGACTTACCCCGGTACACTGAAGCTTTCTTT